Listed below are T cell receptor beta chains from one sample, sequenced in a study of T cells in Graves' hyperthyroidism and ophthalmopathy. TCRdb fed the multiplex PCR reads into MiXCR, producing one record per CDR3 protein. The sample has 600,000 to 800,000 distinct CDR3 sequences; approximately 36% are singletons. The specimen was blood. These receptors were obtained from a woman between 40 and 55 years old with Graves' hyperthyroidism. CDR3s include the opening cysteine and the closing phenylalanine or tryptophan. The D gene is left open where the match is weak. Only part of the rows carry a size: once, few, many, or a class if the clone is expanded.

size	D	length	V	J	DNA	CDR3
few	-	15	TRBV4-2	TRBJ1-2	TGTGCCAGCAGCCAAGAAGGGGGAGGGGGCTATGGCTACACCTTC	CASSQEGGGGYGYTF
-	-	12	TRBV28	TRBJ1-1	TGTGCCAGCAGTATCTCTAAGACTGAAGCTTTCTTT	CASSISKTEAFF
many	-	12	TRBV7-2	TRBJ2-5	TGTGCCAGCAGCCGGCAGGCCGAGACCCAGTACTTC	CASSRQAETQYF
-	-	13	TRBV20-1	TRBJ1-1	TGCAGTGCTGCATTAGACGGGAACACTGAAGCTTTCTTT	CSAALDGNTEAFF
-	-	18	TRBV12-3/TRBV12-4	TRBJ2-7	TGTGCCAGCAGTTTAGTTTTCGGGAGTAATTTATTCAGCTACGAGCAGTACTTC	CASSLVFGSNLFSYEQYF
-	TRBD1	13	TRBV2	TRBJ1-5	TGTGCCAGCAATCTTGACAGGGATCAGCCCCAGCATTTT	CASNLDRDQPQHF
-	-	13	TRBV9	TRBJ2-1	TGTGCCAGCAGCGTAGAGGTGGACAATGAGCAGTTCTTC	CASSVEVDNEQFF
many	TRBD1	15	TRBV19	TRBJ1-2	TGTGCCAGTAGGGCCAATTCCGTGGACAGGGTTGGCTACACCTTC	CASRANSVDRVGYTF
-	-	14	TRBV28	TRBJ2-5	TGTGCCAGCAACTCTAGGGGGGGACAAGAGACCCAGTACTTC	CASNSRGGQETQYF
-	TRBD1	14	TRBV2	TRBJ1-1	TGTGCCAGCAAGGGCAGGGGGGGGAACACTGGAGCTTTCTTT	CASKGRGGNTGAFF
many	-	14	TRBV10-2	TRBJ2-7	TGCGCCAGCAGTGAGGACAGGAGCTCCTACGAGCAGTACTTC	CASSEDRSSYEQYF
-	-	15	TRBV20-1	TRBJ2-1	TGCAGTGCTATCGGGATACGGGAGACGTTGAATGAGCAGTTCTTC	CSAIGIRETLNEQFF
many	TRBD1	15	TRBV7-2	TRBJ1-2	TGTGCCAGCAGCTTAGGGACAGGGTTCTCCTATGGCTACACCTTC	CASSLGTGFSYGYTF
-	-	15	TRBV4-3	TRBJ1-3	TGCGCCAGCAGCCAAGAGATCGGGGACGGAAACACCATATATTTT	CASSQEIGDGNTIYF
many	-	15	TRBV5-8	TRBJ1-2	TGTGCCAGCAGCTTGGCCACAGTACGCGGCTATGGCTACACCTTC	CASSLATVRGYGYTF
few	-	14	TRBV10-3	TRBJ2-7	TGTGCCAGCAGTACTACCAGAACCACCTACGAGCAGTACTTC	CASSTTRTTYEQYF
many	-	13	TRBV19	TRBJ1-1	TGTGCCAGTACCCTGGGCTTGAACACTGAAGCTTTCTTT	CASTLGLNTEAFF
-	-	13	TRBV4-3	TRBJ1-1	TGCGCCAGCAGCCAACACGGACGGACTGAAGCTTTCTTT	CASSQHGRTEAFF
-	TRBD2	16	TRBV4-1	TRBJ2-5	TGCGCCAGCAGCCAAGTTTTAGGGCGGGAGGGGGAGACCCAGTACTTC	CASSQVLGREGETQYF
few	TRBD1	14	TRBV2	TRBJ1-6	TGTGCCAGCAGTGGGGACAGAAATAATTCACCCCTCCACTTT	CASSGDRNNSPLHF
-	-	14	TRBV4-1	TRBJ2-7	TGCGCCAGCAGCCAAGATCAAGGATCCTACGAGCAGTACTTC	CASSQDQGSYEQYF
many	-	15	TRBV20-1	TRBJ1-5	TGCAGTGCCCCTGTTGTGGTGGGGAGCAATCAGCCCCAGCATTTT	CSAPVVVGSNQPQHF